Following are 11 T cell receptor beta chains from one sample sequenced in a study of control samples from healthy donors and cancer patients. Assay: immunoSEQ multiplex PCR; the TCRdb copy retains only in-frame clones and omits some. The sample contains 150,000 to 200,000 clones, around 90% of which appear only once. The sample consisted of blood. Source of these receptors: a man between 18 and 29 years old in good health.

The chain has TRBV27 and TRBJ2-7; 7 bases fit TRBD2. After removal of 1 base from V and 7 bases from J, the junction contained 7 bases not matched to a gene. The CDR3 has 14 amino acids. Looked up from germline, CDR1 is MNHEY and CDR2 is SMNVEV (reference sequence). As DNA, the CDR3 is TGTGCCAGCAGTTTATGGGAGGGGAACGATGAGCAGTACTTC. Translated: CASSLWEGNDEQYF.

The chain links TRBV5-8 to TRBJ1-4; no clear D. The CDR3 sequence is 11 residues long. Germline CDR1 and CDR2: SGHTS and YDEGEE. Deletions cut 9 bases from V and 6 bases from J, with 9 bases between. CDR3 nucleotides: TGTGCCACCTTCCGCGATGAAAAACTGTTTTTT. Translation: CATFRDEKLFF.

This chain links TRBV7-2 with TRBJ1-5, with TRBD1 identical over 7 bases. With V trimmed by 4 bases and J by 3 bases, 3 bases remained unmatched. The V gene's germline CDR1 is SGHTA and CDR2 FQGNSA. This CDR3 has 14 residues. CDR3 region: CASSSQGDNQPQHF. The CDR3 DNA is TGTGCCAGCAGCTCCCAGGGGGACAATCAGCCCCAGCATTTT.

The V gene is TRBV24-1, the J gene TRBJ2-2; TRBD2 might be the D (6 bases). Trimming took off 7 bases at V and 7 bases at J, with 15 bases between the two ends. The germline V gene has CDR1 KGHDR and CDR2 SFDVKD. This CDR3 is built from 14 residues. The CDR3 coding sequence is TGTGCCACCAGAGGTAGCGGAGCGGGCGGGGAGCTGTTTTTT. Translation gives CATRGSGAGGELFF.

The CDR3 spells CASSLSGGPNEKLFF. The CDR3 DNA is TGTGCCAGCAGTTTATCGGGGGGCCCTAATGAAAAACTGTTTTTT. The chain has TRBV28 and TRBJ1-4; TRBD1 is a possible D gene (6 bases). Germline loops: CDR1 MDHEN, CDR2 SYDVKM. The CDR3 spans 15 residues. Trimming shortened V by 1 base and J by 3 bases, and 9 bases separated the two germline ends.

The chain combines TRBV7-2 with TRBJ2-7; D is possibly TRBD2 (5 bases). This CDR3 spans 12 amino acids. Germline V CDR1 and CDR2: SGHTA, FQGNSA. The V end lost 5 bases, the J end lost 6 bases, and 11 bases lay between the germline ends. The CDR3 DNA is TGTGCCAGCAGCACCCTAGCCCTCGAGCAGTACTTC. Translating gives CASSTLALEQYF.

The chain joins TRBV28 to TRBJ2-5; maybe TRBD1 (8 bases). The CDR3 is made up of 14 amino acids. V was clipped by 8 bases and J by 4 bases, with 17 bases between them. CDR1 is MDHEN and CDR2 is SYDVKM in the germline V gene. The CDR3 is CASRETGEGETQYF. CDR3 coding DNA: TGTGCCAGCCGCGAGACAGGGGAGGGAGAGACCCAGTACTTC.

This rearrangement joins TRBV10-3 to TRBJ2-1, with TRBD2 matching 7 bases. The V gene end was trimmed by 3 bases and the J gene end by 9 bases; junction bases not matched to a gene: 11. Per germline, CDR1 ENHRY and CDR2 SYGVKD. This CDR3 spans 15 amino acids. CDR3 bases: TGTGCCATCAGTGAAGGACTAGACGGCGGCGCTGAGCAGTTCTTC. Its protein product is CAISEGLDGGAEQFF.

This clone was counted between two and nine times. The chain recombines TRBV2 with TRBJ1-5; a weak D match, TRBD1 (6 bases). Between the trimmed V and J ends, which lost 7 bases and 3 bases, there was a span of 10 bases. This CDR3 is 13 amino acids long. Germline V CDR1 and CDR2: SNHLY, FYNNEI. The CDR3: CASTGQYNQPQHF. CDR3 coding DNA: TGTGCCAGCACCGGACAGTACAATCAGCCCCAGCATTTT. Complete variable domain (other parts from reference TRBV2 and TRBJ1-5): EPEVTQTPSHQVTQMGQEVILRCVPISNHLYFYWYRQILGQKVEFLVSFYNNEISEKSEIFDDQFSVERPDGSNFTLKIRSTKLEDSAMYFCASTGQYNQPQHFGDGTRLSIL.

The V and J genes are TRBV28 and TRBJ2-2; D call uncertain. The germline V gene encodes CDR1 MDHEN and CDR2 SYDVKM. Trimming pared 8 bases from V and 4 bases from J, leaving 11 bases between. The CDR3 loop spans 13 amino acids. The CDR3 DNA reads as TGTGCCAGCGAACAGAAAACCACCGGGGAGCTGTTTTTT. It codes for CASEQKTTGELFF.

This rearrangement joins TRBV27 to TRBJ2-6; D call uncertain. Trimming cost V 6 bases and J 0 bases, with 12 bases left between them. Germline CDR1 reads MNHEY; CDR2 reads SMNVEV (reference sequence). The CDR3 length is 16 residues. The CDR3 region has the DNA TGTGCCAGCAGGGGGTTAGGGTACTCTGGGGCCAACGTCCTGACTTTC. Translated, it gives CASRGLGYSGANVLTF.